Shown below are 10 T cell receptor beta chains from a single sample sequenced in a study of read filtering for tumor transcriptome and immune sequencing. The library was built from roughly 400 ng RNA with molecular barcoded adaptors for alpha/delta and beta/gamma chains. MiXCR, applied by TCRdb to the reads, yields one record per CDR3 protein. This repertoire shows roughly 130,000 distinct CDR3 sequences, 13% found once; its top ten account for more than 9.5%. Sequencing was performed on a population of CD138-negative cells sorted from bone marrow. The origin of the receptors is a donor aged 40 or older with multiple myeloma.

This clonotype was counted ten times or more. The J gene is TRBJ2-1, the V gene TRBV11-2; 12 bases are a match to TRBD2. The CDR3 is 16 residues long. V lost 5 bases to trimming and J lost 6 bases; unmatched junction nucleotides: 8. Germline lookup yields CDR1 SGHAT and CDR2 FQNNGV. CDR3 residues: CASSPRLAGVGNEQFF. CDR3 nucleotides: TGTGCCAGCAGCCCCCGACTAGCGGGGGTAGGCAATGAGCAGTTCTTC.

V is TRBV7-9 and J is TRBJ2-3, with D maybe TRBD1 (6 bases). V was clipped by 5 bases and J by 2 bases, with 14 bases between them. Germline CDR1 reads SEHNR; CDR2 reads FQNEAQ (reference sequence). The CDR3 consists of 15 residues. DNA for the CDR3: TGTGCCAGCAGCAAAACAGGGTCTTCCACAGATACGCAGTATTTT. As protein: CASSKTGSSTDTQYF. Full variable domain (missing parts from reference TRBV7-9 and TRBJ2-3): DTGVSQNPRHKITKRGQNVTFRCDPISEHNRLYWYRQTLGQGPEFLTYFQNEAQLEKSRLLSDRFSAERPKGSFSTLEIQRTEQGDSAMYLCASSKTGSSTDTQYFGPGTRLTVL.

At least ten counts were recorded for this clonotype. The chain's CDR3 is CSVEFSASGVTDTQYF. The CDR3 nucleotides are TGCAGCGTTGAATTCTCTGCTAGCGGGGTCACAGATACGCAGTATTTT. The chain is built from TRBV29-1 and TRBJ2-3; TRBD2 matches at 9 bases. The CDR3 totals 16 residues. Per germline, CDR1 SQVTM and CDR2 ANQGSEA. The ends lost 2 bases at V and 2 bases at J; junction bases unmatched: 8.

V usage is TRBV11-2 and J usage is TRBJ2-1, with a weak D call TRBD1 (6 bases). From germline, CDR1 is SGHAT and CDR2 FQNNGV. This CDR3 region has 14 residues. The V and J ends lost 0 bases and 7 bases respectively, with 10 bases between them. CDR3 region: CASSLDRGRNEQFF. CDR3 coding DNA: TGTGCCAGCAGCTTAGACAGGGGTCGTAATGAGCAGTTCTTC.

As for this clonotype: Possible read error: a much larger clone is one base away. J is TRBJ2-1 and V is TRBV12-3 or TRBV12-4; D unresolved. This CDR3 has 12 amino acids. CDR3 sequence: CASSLFSNEQLF. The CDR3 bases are TGTGCCAGCAGTTTATTCAGCAATGAGCAGCTCTTC.

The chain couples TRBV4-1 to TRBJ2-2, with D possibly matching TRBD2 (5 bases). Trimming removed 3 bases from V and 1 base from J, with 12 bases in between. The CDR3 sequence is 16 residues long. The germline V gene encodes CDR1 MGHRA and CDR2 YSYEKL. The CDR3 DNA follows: TGCGCCAGCAGCCATAGGCGAGGGCGGAACACCGGGGAGCTGTTTTTT. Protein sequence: CASSHRRGRNTGELFF.

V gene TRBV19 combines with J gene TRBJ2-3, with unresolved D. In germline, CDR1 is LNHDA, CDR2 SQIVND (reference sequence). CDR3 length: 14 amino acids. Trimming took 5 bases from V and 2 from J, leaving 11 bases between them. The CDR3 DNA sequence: TGTGCCAGTAGTCGCCAACCGAACACAGATACGCAGTATTTT. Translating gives CASSRQPNTDTQYF.

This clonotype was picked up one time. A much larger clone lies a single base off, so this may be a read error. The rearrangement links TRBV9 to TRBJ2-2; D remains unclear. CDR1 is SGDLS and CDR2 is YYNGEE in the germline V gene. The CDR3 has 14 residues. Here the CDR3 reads CASSVLEFTRELFF. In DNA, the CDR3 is TGTGCCAGCAGCGTACTAGAATTCACCAGGGAGCTGTTTTTT.

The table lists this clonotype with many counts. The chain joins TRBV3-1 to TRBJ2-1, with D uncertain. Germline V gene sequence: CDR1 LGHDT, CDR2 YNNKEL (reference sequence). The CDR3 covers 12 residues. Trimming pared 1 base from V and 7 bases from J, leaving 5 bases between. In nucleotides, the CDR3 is TGTGCCAGCAGCCAAGCCAGGAATGAGCAGTTCTTC. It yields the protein CASSQARNEQFF.

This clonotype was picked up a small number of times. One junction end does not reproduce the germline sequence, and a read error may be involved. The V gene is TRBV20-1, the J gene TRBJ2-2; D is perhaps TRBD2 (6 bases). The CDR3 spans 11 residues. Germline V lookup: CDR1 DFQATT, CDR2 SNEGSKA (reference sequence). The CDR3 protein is CSAPGPGGLFF. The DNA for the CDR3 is TGCAGTGCTCCGGGCCCCGGGGGGCTGTTTTTT.